This T cell receptor beta chain emerged from a study of T cells in Graves' hyperthyroidism and ophthalmopathy. The CDR3 is 14 residues long. Deletions cut 5 bases from V and 6 bases from J, with 16 bases between. For this clonotype: Its antigen remains unidentified.

Patients showing uncontrolled infection, other autoimmune disease, pregnancy or lactation were ineligible. Diagnoses used clinical symptoms, serum thyroxine and TRAb, thyroid ultrasound and orbital computed tomography. There were TCR beta CDR3 regions amplified from RNA transcripts. TCR CDR3 underwent first-round RT-PCR with the HTBI primer set. TCRdb redid the calling of the multiplex PCR reads with MiXCR, one entry per CDR3 protein. This table holds roughly 500,000 distinct CDR3 sequences, just over 45% found once. Notes on the study in general: In the blood, most expanded thyroid clonotypes above 0.001 appeared as well.

The V and J genes are TRBV12-3 or TRBV12-4 and TRBJ1-1; no clear D gene. The sequencing sample was made of peripheral blood or thyroid tissue (not recorded which). This receptor was taken from an adult woman with Graves' disease, either hyperthyroidism or ophthalmopathy (not recorded which). The CDR3 DNA reads TGTGCCAGCAGTGAAGGGCAGGTTTCAGCTGAAGCTTTCTTT. Its translation: CASSEGQVSAEAFF.